The 5 T cell receptor beta chains given below trace back to one sample, sequenced in a study of blood T cell repertoires in COVID-19. TCRdb's copy holds only in-frame clones and misses some; the assay was immunoSEQ multiplex PCR. The sample has 30,000 to 50,000 clones, roughly 78% seen once; the top ten hold 23%. The source material was peripheral blood. Receptor source: a man in his 70s with acute or convalescent COVID-19.

This chain joins TRBV29-1 and TRBJ2-7; TRBD1 is a possible D gene (6 bases). This CDR3 contains 13 residues. Deletions cut 2 bases from V and 3 bases from J, with 11 bases between. The V gene's germline CDR1 is SQVTM and CDR2 ANQGSEA. The CDR3 here is CSVERLGGYEQYF. Here the CDR3 DNA reads TGCAGCGTTGAAAGGCTAGGGGGCTACGAGCAGTACTTC.

The chain links TRBV12-3 or TRBV12-4 to TRBJ1-2; no firm D call. The CDR3 spans 12 residues. Trimming left V 6 bases short and J 9 bases short, with 14 bases between. CDR3 loop: CASSLPPGSYTF. In DNA, the CDR3 is TGTGCCAGCAGCCTGCCACCCGGGAGCTACACCTTC.

The chain is built from TRBV28 and TRBJ1-2, with TRBD1 matching over 9 bases. The CDR3 sequence is 13 residues long. With 4 bases clipped from V and 3 bases from J, the junction kept 0 bases outside the gene matches. Germline loops: CDR1 MDHEN, CDR2 SYDVKM. The CDR3 nucleotides read TGTGCCAGCAGTTGGGACAGGGACTATGGCTACACCTTC. It specifies CASSWDRDYGYTF.

V gene TRBV19 combines with J gene TRBJ1-5, with D perhaps matching TRBD1 (5 bases). The CDR3 contains 14 residues. With 2 bases removed from V and 2 bases from J, the gap between germline ends came to 7 bases. Germline CDR1 and CDR2: LNHDA and SQIVND (reference sequence). The DNA of the CDR3 is TGTGCCAGTAGTATAAGGGGTGGCAATCAGCCCCAGCATTTT. It specifies CASSIRGGNQPQHF. Variable domain in full (rest from reference TRBV19 and TRBJ1-5): DGGITQSPKYLFRKEGQNVTLSCEQNLNHDAMYWYRQDPGQGLRLIYYSQIVNDFQKGDIAEGYSVSREKKESFPLTVTSAQKNPTAFYLCASSIRGGNQPQHFGDGTRLSIL.

This chain connects TRBV27 to TRBJ2-7, with 10 bases that match TRBD1. After removal of 5 bases from V and 5 bases from J, the junction contained 6 bases not matched to a gene. The CDR3 contains 14 residues. In germline, CDR1 is MNHEY, CDR2 SMNVEV (reference sequence). DNA of the CDR3: TGTGCCAGCAGTCCCCGGGACAGGGGTAACGAGCAGTACTTC. It is translated as CASSPRDRGNEQYF.